This T cell receptor (beta chain) was observed in a study of low-dose radiotherapy and immunotherapy resistance in tumors. As regards this clonotype: This probably arose from a read error, given a far larger clone one base away.

With TRAV- and TRBV-specific primers, first-strand cDNA was made, covering the alpha and beta chains. The authors ran around 22 PCR cycles to amplify TCRs with a constant-region primer and V-primer adapter. After the mRNA was isolated, it was amplified using in vitro transcription. TCRdb reprocessed the reads with MiXCR, giving one entry per CDR3 protein. The sample includes tens of thousands of distinct CDR3 sequences, around 30% of them seen just once. The time point is: before trial treatment. Donors received a regimen that comprised nivolumab, ipilimumab, aspirin, low-dose cyclophosphamide and low-dose radiotherapy. Enrollment required an advanced solid tumor negative for tumor-infiltrating lymphocytes. The germline CDR1 and CDR2 sequences are MNHNS and SASEGT. The J segment lost 10 bases and the V segment lost 6 bases, leaving 9 bases of the junction unmatched. CDR3 length equals 14 residues.

This chain connects TRBV6-1 to TRBJ2-1; 10 nucleotides agree with TRBD2. Here the sequenced sample was PBMCs, taken before treatment. The receptor was isolated from a female donor with ovarian cancer. CDR3 sequence: CASRGLAAPYEQFF. The CDR3 DNA is TGTGCCAGCAGAGGACTAGCGGCGCCCTACGAGCAGTTCTTC.